These 7 T cell receptor beta chains came from one sample sequenced in a study of T cell responses to AZD1222 COVID-19 vaccine. The data were produced by immunoSEQ multiplex PCR, yet TCRdb's version contains in-frame clones alone and is incomplete. The sample has approximately 85,000 clones, approximately 83% seen once. The sample was peripheral blood, taken on day 0 of AZD1222 vaccination. These receptor sequences come from an adult in good health.

The chain recombines TRBV7-2 with TRBJ2-5; no reliable D call. CDR3 size: 11 residues. Germline V gives CDR1 SGHTA, CDR2 FQGNSA. Trimming pared 2 bases from V and 5 bases from J, leaving 3 bases between. The CDR3 DNA reads as TGTGCCAGCAGCTTAATGGAGACCCAGTACTTC. This codes for CASSLMETQYF.

This chain joins TRBV2 and TRBJ1-1; 8 bases agree with TRBD1. V lost 4 bases and J lost 1; bases outside the gene matches: 2. From germline, CDR1 is SNHLY and CDR2 FYNNEI. This CDR3 is 14 amino acids long. In DNA form, the CDR3 reads TGTGCCAGCAGTGTGCAGGGGGCGAACACTGAAGCTTTCTTT. This codes for CASSVQGANTEAFF. The entire variable domain, with the rest obtained from reference TRBV2 and TRBJ1-1, is as follows: EPEVTQTPSHQVTQMGQEVILRCVPISNHLYFYWYRQILGQKVEFLVSFYNNEISEKSEIFDDQFSVERPDGSNFTLKIRSTKLEDSAMYFCASSVQGANTEAFFGQGTRLTVV.

The genes are TRBV6-1 and TRBJ2-7; D remains ambiguous. Trimming stripped 3 bases from V and 1 base from J, with 7 bases between. The CDR3 runs to 13 residues. The V gene's germline CDR1 is MNHNS and CDR2 SASEGT. The CDR3 bases are TGTGCCAGCAGTGACAGGAGTTCCTACGAGCAGTACTTC. It encodes CASSDRSSYEQYF.

In nucleotides, the CDR3 is TGTGCCAGTAACGACGGACTCTATGGCTACACCTTC. Amino acid sequence: CASNDGLYGYTF. The chain employs TRBV11-3 and TRBJ1-2; no clear D. The germline gives CDR1 SGHNT, CDR2 YENEEA. CDR3 length: 12 amino acids. Trimming stripped 9 bases from V and 4 bases from J, with 12 bases between.

CDR3 sequence (DNA): TGCACCAGCAGCCAAGAGGGGGCAGAGGAGTACTTC. Its translation: CTSSQEGAEEYF. The V call is TRBV1, the J call TRBJ2-7; TRBD1, as called in the table, went unchecked against the DNA. TRBV1 is deemed a pseudogene. This CDR3 spans 12 amino acids.

This clone occurred once. The chain recombines TRBV5-6 with TRBJ2-1, with 9 bases that match TRBD2. Germline V gene data show CDR1 as SGHDT and CDR2 as YYEEEE. This CDR3 spans 16 amino acids. V was pared by 4 bases and J by 0 bases, with 5 bases of the junction left unmatched. As DNA, the CDR3 is TGTGCCAGCAGCGACCTAGCGGGGAGCTCCTACAATGAGCAGTTCTTC. Its translation: CASSDLAGSSYNEQFF.

V is TRBV10-2 and J is TRBJ1-4, with D maybe TRBD1 (5 bases). Trimming shortened V by 8 bases and J by 5 bases, and 12 bases separated the two germline ends. From germline, CDR1 is WSHSY and CDR2 SAAADI. The CDR3 spans 13 residues. The CDR3, as DNA: TGCGCCAGCTTGGGGCCTTCGAATGAAAAACTGTTTTTT. Its protein product is CASLGPSNEKLFF.